Each of the 2 T cell receptor beta chains below was sequenced from the same sample in a study of T-cell memory formation after mild COVID-19. TCRdb passed the 5' RACE reads through MiXCR, listing each CDR3 protein once. The data show fewer than 450,000 distinct CDR3 sequences, with 20% to 25% seen just once and around 8.1% held by the top ten. Sequencing used PBMCs or a T cell subset sorted from them (not recorded which). These receptors originate from an adult woman who had mild COVID-19 (a few samples of this study predate the infection). Cell type and time point are not known.

This clonotype came up a few times. The rearrangement joins TRBV5-5 to TRBJ2-7; perhaps D is TRBD1 or TRBD2 (5 bases each). This CDR3 has 14 amino acids. The V and J ends lost 3 bases and 2 bases respectively, with 12 bases between them. CDR1 SGHKS and CDR2 YYEKEE come from the germline V gene (reference sequence). The CDR3 is CASSWGTGAYEQYF. In nucleotides, the CDR3 is TGTGCCAGCAGCTGGGGGACCGGGGCCTACGAGCAGTACTTC.

A few counts support this clonotype. This chain connects TRBV7-6 to TRBJ2-2, with a possible D match to TRBD2 (5 bases). This CDR3 has 13 residues. The germline V and J ends were trimmed by 3 bases and 6 bases, with 8 bases remaining between them. The germline V gene has CDR1 SGHVS and CDR2 FNYEAQ. CDR3 sequence: CASSFMGAGELFF. In DNA, the CDR3 is TGTGCCAGCAGCTTTATGGGAGCCGGGGAGCTGTTTTTT.